This TCR beta chain was observed in a study of T cell changes during pregnancy in multiple sclerosis. The data were produced by immunoSEQ multiplex PCR, yet TCRdb's version contains in-frame clones alone and is incomplete. The table includes around 24,000 clones, approximately 86% detected once. Germline V gene sequence: CDR1 LNHDA, CDR2 SQIVND (reference sequence). CDR3 size: 15 residues. V shed 6 bases and J 4 bases; nucleotides not matched to a gene: 7. The genes are TRBV19 and TRBJ1-5, with 9 bases fitting TRBD1. The clonotype was recovered from a female donor in good health, enrolled as a control in a pregnancy study. Here the sequenced sample was CD4+ T cells from peripheral blood mononuclear cells, taken in the second trimester of pregnancy. CDR3 region: CASRGGQGGNQPQHF. The CDR3 DNA reads TGTGCCAGTAGGGGGGGACAGGGTGGGAATCAGCCCCAGCATTTT.